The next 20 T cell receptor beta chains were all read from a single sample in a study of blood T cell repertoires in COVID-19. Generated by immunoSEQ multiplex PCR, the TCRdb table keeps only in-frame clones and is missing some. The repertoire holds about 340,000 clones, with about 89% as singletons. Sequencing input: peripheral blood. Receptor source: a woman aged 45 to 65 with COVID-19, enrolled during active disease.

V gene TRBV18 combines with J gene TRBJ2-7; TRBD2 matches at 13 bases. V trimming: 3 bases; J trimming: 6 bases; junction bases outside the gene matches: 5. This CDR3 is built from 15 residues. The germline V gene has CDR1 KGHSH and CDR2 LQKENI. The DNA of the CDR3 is TGTGCCAGCTCACCTGGACTAGCGGGAGTTTCCGAGCAGTACTTC. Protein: CASSPGLAGVSEQYF.

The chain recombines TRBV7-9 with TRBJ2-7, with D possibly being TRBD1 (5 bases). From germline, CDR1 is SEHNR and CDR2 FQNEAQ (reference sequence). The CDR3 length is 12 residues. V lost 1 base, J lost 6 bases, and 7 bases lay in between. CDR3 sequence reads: CASSLVGLEQYF. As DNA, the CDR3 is TGTGCCAGCAGCTTAGTGGGGCTCGAGCAGTACTTC.

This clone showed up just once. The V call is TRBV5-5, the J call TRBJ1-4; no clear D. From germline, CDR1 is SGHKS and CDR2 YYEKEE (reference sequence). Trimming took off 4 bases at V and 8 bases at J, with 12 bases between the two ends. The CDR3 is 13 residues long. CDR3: CASSPYPQEKLFF. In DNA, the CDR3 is TGTGCCAGCAGCCCCTACCCTCAAGAAAAACTGTTTTTT.

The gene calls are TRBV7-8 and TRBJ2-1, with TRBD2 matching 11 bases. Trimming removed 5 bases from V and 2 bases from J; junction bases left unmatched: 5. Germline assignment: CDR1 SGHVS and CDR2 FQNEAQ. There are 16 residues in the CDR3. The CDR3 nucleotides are TGTGCCAGCAGCGCACTAGCGGGGGAAGCCTACAATGAGCAGTTCTTC. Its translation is CASSALAGEAYNEQFF.

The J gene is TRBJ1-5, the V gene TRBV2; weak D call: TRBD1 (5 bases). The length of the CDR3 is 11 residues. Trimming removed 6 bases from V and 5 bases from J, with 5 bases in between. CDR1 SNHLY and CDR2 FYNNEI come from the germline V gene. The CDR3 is CASSRDQPQHF. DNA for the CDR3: TGTGCCAGCAGCAGGGATCAGCCCCAGCATTTT.

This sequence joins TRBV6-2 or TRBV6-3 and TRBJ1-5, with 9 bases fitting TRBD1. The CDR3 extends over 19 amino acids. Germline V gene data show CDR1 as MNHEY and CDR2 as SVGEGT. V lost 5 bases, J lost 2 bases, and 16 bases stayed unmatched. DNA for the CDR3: TGTGCCAGCAGTCTGCCGGGACAGGGATTTAGTATGGGCAATCAGCCCCAGCATTTT. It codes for CASSLPGQGFSMGNQPQHF.

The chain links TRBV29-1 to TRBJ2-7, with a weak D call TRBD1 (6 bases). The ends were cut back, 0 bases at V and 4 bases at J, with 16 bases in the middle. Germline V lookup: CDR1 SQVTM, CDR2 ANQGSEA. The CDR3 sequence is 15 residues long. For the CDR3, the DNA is TGCAGCGTTGAAGAGTACCGGCAGGGGACATACGAGCAGTACTTC. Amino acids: CSVEEYRQGTYEQYF.

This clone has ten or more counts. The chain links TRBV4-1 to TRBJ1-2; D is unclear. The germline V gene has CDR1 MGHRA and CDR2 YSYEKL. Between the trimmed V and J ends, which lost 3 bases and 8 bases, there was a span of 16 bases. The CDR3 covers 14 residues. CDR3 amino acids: CASSHLAGSGGYTF. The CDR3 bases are TGCGCCAGCAGCCACCTCGCCGGGTCTGGAGGCTACACCTTC.

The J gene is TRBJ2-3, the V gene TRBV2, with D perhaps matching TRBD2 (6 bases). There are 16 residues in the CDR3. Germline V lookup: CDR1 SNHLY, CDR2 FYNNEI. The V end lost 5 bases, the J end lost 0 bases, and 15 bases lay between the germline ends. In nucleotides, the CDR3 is TGTGCCAGCAGTTACGCCGGGACTTCTAGCACAGATACGCAGTATTTT. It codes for CASSYAGTSSTDTQYF.

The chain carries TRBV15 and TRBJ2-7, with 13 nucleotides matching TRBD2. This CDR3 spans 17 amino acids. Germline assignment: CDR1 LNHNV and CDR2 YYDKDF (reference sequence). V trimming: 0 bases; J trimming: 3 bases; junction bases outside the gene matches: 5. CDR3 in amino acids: CATSRETGLAGVYEQYF. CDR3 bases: TGTGCCACCAGCAGAGAGACCGGACTAGCGGGAGTCTACGAGCAGTACTTC.

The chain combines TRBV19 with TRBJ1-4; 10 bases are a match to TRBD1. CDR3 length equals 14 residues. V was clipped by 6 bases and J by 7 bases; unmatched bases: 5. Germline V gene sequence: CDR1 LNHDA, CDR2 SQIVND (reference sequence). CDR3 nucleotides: TGTGCCAGTAGACGACAGGGGGCGGGTGAAAAACTGTTTTTT. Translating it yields CASRRQGAGEKLFF.

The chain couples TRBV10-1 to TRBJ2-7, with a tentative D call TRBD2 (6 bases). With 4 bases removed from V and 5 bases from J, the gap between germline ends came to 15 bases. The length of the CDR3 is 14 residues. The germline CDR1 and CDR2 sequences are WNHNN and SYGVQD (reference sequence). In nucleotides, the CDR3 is TGCGCCAGCAGTGGTGCCCGGATAGCGGACGAGCAGTACTTC. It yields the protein CASSGARIADEQYF.

The DNA for the CDR3 is TGTGCCAGCAGCTTTAGCGGGGGCCCCCAAGAGACCCAGTACTTC. Translating it yields CASSFSGGPQETQYF. The genes are TRBV5-4 and TRBJ2-5; 9 positions match TRBD2. V shed 2 bases and J 1 base; nucleotides not matched to a gene: 3. Germline CDR1 and CDR2: SGHNT and YYREEE (reference sequence). This CDR3 spans 15 amino acids.

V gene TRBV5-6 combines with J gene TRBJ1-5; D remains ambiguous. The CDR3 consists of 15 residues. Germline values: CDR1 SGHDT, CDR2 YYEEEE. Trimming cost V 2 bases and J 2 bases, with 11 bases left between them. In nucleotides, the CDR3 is TGTGCCAGCAGCTTTGGGCTGATGCGCAATCAGCCCCAGCATTTT. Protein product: CASSFGLMRNQPQHF.

The CDR3 DNA is TGTGCCAGCACCCCCGGACTTTTCTCTGGAAACACCATATATTTT. Encoded protein: CASTPGLFSGNTIYF. The chain carries TRBV6-5 and TRBJ1-3, with D uncertain. Germline CDR1 reads MNHEY; CDR2 reads SVGAGI. CDR3 length: 15 residues. V shed 7 bases and J shed 0 bases, with 13 bases lying between them.

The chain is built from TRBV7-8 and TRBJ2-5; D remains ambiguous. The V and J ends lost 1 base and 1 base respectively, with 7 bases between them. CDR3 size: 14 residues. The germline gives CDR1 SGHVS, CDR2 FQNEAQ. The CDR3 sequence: CASSLGQVQETQYF. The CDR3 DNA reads TGTGCCAGCAGCTTAGGGCAGGTCCAAGAGACCCAGTACTTC.

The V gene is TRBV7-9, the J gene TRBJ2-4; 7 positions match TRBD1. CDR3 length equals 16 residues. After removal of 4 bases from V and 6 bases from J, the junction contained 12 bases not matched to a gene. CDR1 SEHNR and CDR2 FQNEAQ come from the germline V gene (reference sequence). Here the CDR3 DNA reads TGTGCCAGCAGCTCAGGGGGTCGCGGAAATTTAAACATTCAGTACTTC. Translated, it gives CASSSGGRGNLNIQYF.

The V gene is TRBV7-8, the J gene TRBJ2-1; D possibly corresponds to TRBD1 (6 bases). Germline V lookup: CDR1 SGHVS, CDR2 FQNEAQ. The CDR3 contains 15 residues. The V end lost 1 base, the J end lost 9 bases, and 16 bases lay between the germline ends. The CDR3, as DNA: TGTGCCAGCAGCTTAGAAGGGACAAGGGGTACTGAGCAGTTCTTC. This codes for CASSLEGTRGTEQFF.

The CDR3 nucleotides read TGTGCCAGCAGTGAATTGTATTATAGCAATCAGCCCCAGCATTTT. Amino acids: CASSELYYSNQPQHF. The gene calls are TRBV6-1 and TRBJ1-5; D remains ambiguous. The V end was cut by 2 bases, the J end by 0 bases, with 8 bases between. This CDR3 is 15 amino acids long. The V gene's germline CDR1 is MNHNS and CDR2 SASEGT.

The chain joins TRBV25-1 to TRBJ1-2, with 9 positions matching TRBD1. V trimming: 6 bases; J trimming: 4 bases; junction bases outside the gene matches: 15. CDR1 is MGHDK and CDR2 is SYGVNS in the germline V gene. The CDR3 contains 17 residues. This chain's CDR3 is CASSGTGSDPGLYGYTF. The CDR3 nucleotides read TGTGCCAGCAGCGGGACAGGGAGTGACCCCGGGCTCTATGGCTACACCTTC.